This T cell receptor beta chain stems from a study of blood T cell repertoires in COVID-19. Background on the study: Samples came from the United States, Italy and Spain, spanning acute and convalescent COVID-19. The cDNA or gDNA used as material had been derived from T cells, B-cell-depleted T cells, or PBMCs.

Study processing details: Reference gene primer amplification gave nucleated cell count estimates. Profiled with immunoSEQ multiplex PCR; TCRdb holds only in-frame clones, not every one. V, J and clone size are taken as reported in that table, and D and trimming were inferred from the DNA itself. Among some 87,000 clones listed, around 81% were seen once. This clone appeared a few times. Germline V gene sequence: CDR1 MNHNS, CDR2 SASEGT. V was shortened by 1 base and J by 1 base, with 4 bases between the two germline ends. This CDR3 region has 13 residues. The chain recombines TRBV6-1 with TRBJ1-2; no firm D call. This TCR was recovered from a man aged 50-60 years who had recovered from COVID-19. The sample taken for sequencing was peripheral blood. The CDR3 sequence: CASSEDSNYGYTF. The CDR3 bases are TGTGCCAGCAGTGAAGACAGTAACTATGGCTACACCTTC.